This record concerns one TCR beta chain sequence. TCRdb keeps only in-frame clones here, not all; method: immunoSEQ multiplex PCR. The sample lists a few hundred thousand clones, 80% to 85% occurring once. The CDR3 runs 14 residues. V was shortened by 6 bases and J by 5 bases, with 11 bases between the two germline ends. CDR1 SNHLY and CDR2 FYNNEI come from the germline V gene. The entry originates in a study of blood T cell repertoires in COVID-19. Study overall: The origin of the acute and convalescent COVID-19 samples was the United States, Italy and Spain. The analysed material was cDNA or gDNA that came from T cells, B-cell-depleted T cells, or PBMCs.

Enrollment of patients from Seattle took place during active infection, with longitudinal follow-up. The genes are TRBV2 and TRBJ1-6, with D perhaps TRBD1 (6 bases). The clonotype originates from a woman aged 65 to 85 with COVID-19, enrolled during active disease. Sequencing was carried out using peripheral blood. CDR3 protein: CASRQGIDNSPLHF. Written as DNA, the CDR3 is TGTGCCAGCAGACAGGGAATCGATAATTCACCCCTCCACTTT.